This T cell receptor (beta chain) is from a study of T cell responses to AZD1222 COVID-19 vaccine. TCRdb keeps only in-frame clones here, not all; method: immunoSEQ multiplex PCR. The repertoire includes about 180,000 clones, around 88% of them detected once, and around 0.5% sits in the top ten. The germline V gene encodes CDR1 MNHNS and CDR2 SASEGT. Trimming took 2 bases from V and 3 from J, leaving 16 bases between them. The CDR3 covers 16 residues. The TCR originated in an adult in good health. The sequenced sample was peripheral blood, obtained on day 0 of AZD1222 vaccination. The chain has TRBV6-1 and TRBJ2-5, with D maybe TRBD2 (7 bases). CDR3 in DNA: TGTGCCAGCAGTGAATACGGGGGGCCGCCCAAAGAGACCCAGTACTTC. Amino acid sequence: CASSEYGGPPKETQYF.